Shown below are 30 T cell receptor beta chains from a single sample sequenced in a study of blood T cell repertoires in COVID-19. Assay used: immunoSEQ multiplex PCR; TCRdb lists only in-frame clones, some missing. Altogether about 400,000 clones are present, roughly 86% being singletons, with the ten largest covering approximately 2.9%. Specimen: peripheral blood. The receptors shown here come from a human donor in a cohort sampled during active COVID-19.

CDR3 residues: CASSFWTSGRVEQYF. In nucleotides, the CDR3 is TGCGCCAGCAGTTTTTGGACTAGCGGGAGAGTCGAGCAGTACTTC. This chain links TRBV5-1 with TRBJ2-7; 13 positions match TRBD2. This CDR3 is built from 15 residues. J gave up 6 bases and V 5 bases, and 8 bases lay outside the gene matches. The germline gives CDR1 SGHRS, CDR2 YFSETQ.

The V call is TRBV24-1, the J call TRBJ2-7; tentatively, D is TRBD1 (6 bases). V lost 3 bases, J lost 0 bases, and 11 bases lay in between. The CDR3 is 15 amino acids. Germline CDR1 KGHDR, CDR2 SFDVKD. Here the CDR3 reads CATSDQNRVSYEQYF. CDR3 DNA: TGTGCCACCAGTGATCAGAACAGGGTCTCCTACGAGCAGTACTTC.

The V gene is TRBV7-9, the J gene TRBJ2-7; maybe TRBD1 (5 bases). This CDR3 comprises 19 residues. Deletions cut 4 bases from V and 0 bases from J, with 25 bases between. Looked up from germline, CDR1 is SEHNR and CDR2 is FQNEAQ (reference sequence). The CDR3, as DNA: TGTGCCAGCAGCTCGCTAGGGATATCAGCAGGGCGAAGCTCCTACGAGCAGTACTTC. Residues: CASSSLGISAGRSSYEQYF.

This clone was found a few times. The CDR3 spells CASRQGIGSPLHF. The DNA for the CDR3 is TGTGCCAGCCGACAGGGGATAGGTTCACCCCTCCACTTT. V is TRBV19 and J is TRBJ1-6; 8 bases are shared with TRBD1. Losses at the gene ends were 9 bases for V and 9 bases for J; bases not matched to a gene: 7. The CDR3 is 13 residues long. The germline gives CDR1 LNHDA, CDR2 SQIVND (reference sequence).

This rearrangement joins TRBV7-8 to TRBJ2-4; tentative D call: TRBD2 (5 bases). Germline V gene data show CDR1 as SGHVS and CDR2 as FQNEAQ. V lost 2 bases, J lost 1 base, and 9 bases lay in between. The CDR3 is made up of 15 amino acids. The CDR3 coding sequence is TGTGCCAGCAGCTTAAGGTGGGAGGCCAAAAACATTCAGTACTTC. Protein product: CASSLRWEAKNIQYF.

V usage is TRBV28 and J usage is TRBJ1-2; the D is unclear. V lost 7 bases, J lost 4 bases, and 19 bases lay in between. The length of the CDR3 is 15 residues. Germline CDR1 is MDHEN and CDR2 is SYDVKM. The CDR3 region has the DNA TGTGCCAGCACCCCTTCGGGGAACCGTCTCTATGGCTACACCTTC. It is translated as CASTPSGNRLYGYTF.

This rearrangement joins TRBV5-1 to TRBJ2-5; 10 bases align to TRBD1. Germline V lookup: CDR1 SGHRS, CDR2 YFSETQ. The CDR3 extends over 16 amino acids. The ends lost 3 bases at V and 6 bases at J; junction bases unmatched: 11. CDR3 residues: CASSYVGTGEGKTQYF. CDR3 in DNA: TGCGCCAGCAGCTACGTAGGGACAGGGGAAGGAAAGACCCAGTACTTC.

The chain carries TRBV7-8 and TRBJ2-3; a possible D gene is TRBD2 (5 bases). The V end was cut by 4 bases, the J end by 3 bases, with 8 bases between. This CDR3 spans 13 amino acids. Germline V gene sequence: CDR1 SGHVS, CDR2 FQNEAQ. This chain's CDR3 is CASSSGETDTQYF. CDR3 coding DNA: TGTGCCAGCAGCTCTGGGGAGACAGATACGCAGTATTTT.

The rearrangement links TRBV28 to TRBJ2-1; tentative D call: TRBD1 (6 bases). Trimming took off 2 bases at V and 0 bases at J, with 11 bases between the two ends. Germline V gene lookup returns CDR1 MDHEN and CDR2 SYDVKM. This CDR3 is built from 16 residues. DNA of the CDR3: TGTGCCAGCAGTTTAGGGGGCTATAGCTCCTACAATGAGCAGTTCTTC. Translated: CASSLGGYSSYNEQFF.

The V and J genes are TRBV11-3 and TRBJ2-2, with TRBD1 matching over 8 bases. CDR1 and CDR2 from the germline V gene are SGHNT and YENEEA. The V and J ends lost 3 bases and 2 bases, in that order; junction bases with no gene match: 11. The CDR3 runs 18 residues. CDR3 loop: CASSLGEHRGSNTGELFF. The CDR3 coding sequence is TGTGCCAGCAGCTTGGGGGAACACAGGGGGAGTAACACCGGGGAGCTGTTTTTT. The full variable domain, with the rest looked up from reference TRBV11-3 and TRBJ2-2, is EAGVVQSPRYKIIEKKQPVAFWCNPISGHNTLYWYLQNLGQGPELLIRYENEEAVDDSQLPKDRFSAERLKGVDSTLKIQPAELGDSAVYLCASSLGEHRGSNTGELFFGEGSRLTVL.

The genes are TRBV7-6 and TRBJ2-7; no firm D call. The CDR3 has 13 residues. CDR1 is SGHVS and CDR2 is FNYEAQ in the germline V gene. V lost 0 bases and J 7 bases, leaving 10 bases between the germline ends. CDR3 loop: CASSLAVSREQYF. For the CDR3, the DNA is TGTGCCAGCAGCTTAGCCGTATCCCGGGAGCAGTACTTC.

This clone was seen a single time. This sequence joins TRBV19 and TRBJ2-7; TRBD2 is a possible D gene (6 bases). The CDR3 length is 15 residues. The germline V gene encodes CDR1 LNHDA and CDR2 SQIVND (reference sequence). Trimming left V 5 bases short and J 7 bases short, with 21 bases between. The CDR3 reads CASSVRLGSLGEQYF. CDR3 nucleotide sequence: TGTGCCAGTAGTGTCAGACTAGGAAGCCTTGGGGAGCAGTACTTC. The variable domain in full, with the rest retrieved from reference TRBV19 and TRBJ2-7, is DGGITQSPKYLFRKEGQNVTLSCEQNLNHDAMYWYRQDPGQGLRLIYYSQIVNDFQKGDIAEGYSVSREKKESFPLTVTSAQKNPTAFYLCASSVRLGSLGEQYFGPGTRLTVT.

The chain couples TRBV10-3 to TRBJ2-6; a weak D match, TRBD1 (6 bases). The V and J ends lost 3 bases and 2 bases respectively, with 8 bases between them. The CDR3 contains 15 residues. Germline V lookup: CDR1 ENHRY, CDR2 SYGVKD. The CDR3 DNA sequence: TGTGCCATCAGTGATCAGGGGCCTGGGGCCAACGTCCTGACTTTC. As protein: CAISDQGPGANVLTF.

This chain connects TRBV3-1 (or the pseudogene TRBV3-2) to TRBJ2-2; 13 nucleotides agree with TRBD2. CDR1 LGHDT and CDR2 YNNKEL come from the germline V gene (reference sequence). CDR3 length equals 16 residues. V trimming: 4 bases; J trimming: 4 bases; junction bases outside the gene matches: 3. The CDR3 DNA reads as TGTGCCAGCAGCCGTGGACTAGCGGGAGCCACCGGGGAGCTGTTTTTT. Protein: CASSRGLAGATGELFF.

The CDR3 loop is CASSSGTGAGNTIYF. DNA of the CDR3: TGTGCCAGCAGCTCCGGGACAGGGGCTGGAAACACCATATATTTT. The genes are TRBV13 and TRBJ1-3; 10 bases fit TRBD1. Losses at the gene ends were 4 bases for V and 2 bases for J; bases not matched to a gene: 2. The germline V gene encodes CDR1 PRHDT and CDR2 FYEKMQ (reference sequence). This CDR3 spans 15 amino acids.

The V call is TRBV27, the J call TRBJ1-2, with D unresolved. Trimming stripped 6 bases from V and 6 bases from J, with 17 bases between. The CDR3 spans 14 residues. Germline CDR1 is MNHEY and CDR2 is SMNVEV (reference sequence). The CDR3 region is CASRFAQSANGYTF. The CDR3 nucleotides read TGTGCCAGCAGATTCGCACAGTCTGCCAATGGCTACACCTTC.

The sample holds one count of this clone. The chain employs TRBV6-4 and TRBJ2-1; TRBD1 matches 9 bases. The CDR3 has 15 amino acids. Losses at the gene ends were 6 bases for V and 9 bases for J; bases not matched to a gene: 12. Germline V CDR1 and CDR2: MRHNA, SNTAGT. The CDR3 is CASSEGGTGRSEQFF. The CDR3 nucleotides are TGTGCCAGCAGCGAGGGGGGGACAGGGAGAAGTGAGCAGTTCTTC.

V is TRBV9 and J is TRBJ2-5; possibly TRBD2 for D (5 bases). V was pared by 0 bases and J by 7 bases, with 13 bases between. CDR1 is SGDLS and CDR2 is YYNGEE in the germline V gene. CDR3 length: 14 residues. The CDR3 sequence is CASSVGSGEGTQYF. CDR3 DNA sequence: TGTGCCAGCAGCGTAGGATCGGGTGAGGGGACCCAGTACTTC.

This chain connects TRBV3-1 (or the pseudogene TRBV3-2) to TRBJ1-3, with D uncertain. CDR3 size: 15 residues. Germline V lookup: CDR1 LGHDT, CDR2 YNNKEL (reference sequence). V was pared by 4 bases and J by 0 bases, with 10 bases between. CDR3 in amino acids: CASSPNRDSGNTIYF. The DNA of the CDR3 is TGTGCCAGCAGCCCTAACCGTGACTCTGGAAACACCATATATTTT.

The V call is TRBV3-1 (or the pseudogene TRBV3-2), the J call TRBJ1-1; D remains unclear. Trimming stripped 2 bases from V and 3 bases from J, with 10 bases between. This CDR3 region has 14 residues. In germline, CDR1 is LGHDT, CDR2 YNNKEL (reference sequence). The CDR3 sequence: CASSQNAGDTEAFF. The CDR3 DNA reads as TGTGCCAGCAGCCAAAATGCGGGAGACACTGAAGCTTTCTTT.

The chain recombines TRBV29-1 with TRBJ2-1, with 10 bases matching TRBD2. With 4 bases clipped from V and 0 bases from J, the junction kept 6 bases outside the gene matches. This CDR3 has 16 amino acids. Germline V gene sequence: CDR1 SQVTM, CDR2 ANQGSEA. CDR3 sequence (DNA): TGCAGCGTTGTGGCTAGCGGGAGTTCCTCCTACAATGAGCAGTTCTTC. Protein: CSVVASGSSSYNEQFF.

The V call is TRBV4-2, the J call TRBJ1-5; TRBD1 is a possible D gene (5 bases). This CDR3 contains 13 residues. Germline V CDR1 and CDR2: LGHNA, YNFKEQ. V was shortened by 0 bases and J by 10 bases, with 10 bases between the two germline ends. The CDR3 sequence is CASSQDRALPQHF. As DNA, the CDR3 is TGTGCCAGCAGCCAAGACAGGGCCCTACCCCAGCATTTT.

V gene TRBV3-1 (or the pseudogene TRBV3-2) combines with J gene TRBJ2-2; tentatively, D is TRBD1 (5 bases). This CDR3 has 12 amino acids. V shed 8 bases and J shed 3 bases, with 7 bases lying between them. Germline V gene data show CDR1 as LGHDT and CDR2 as YNNKEL (reference sequence). The CDR3 DNA reads TGTGCCAGCGGGGCAGACACCGGGGAGCTGTTTTTT. This codes for CASGADTGELFF.

The J gene is TRBJ2-7, the V gene TRBV27, with 8 bases lining up with TRBD2. The CDR3 has 15 amino acids. V lost 1 base to trimming and J lost 0 bases; unmatched junction nucleotides: 2. Germline assignment: CDR1 MNHEY and CDR2 SMNVEV (reference sequence). The DNA of the CDR3 is TGTGCCAGCAGTTTATACGGGACTAGCTCCTACGAGCAGTACTTC. Residues: CASSLYGTSSYEQYF.

This clone has a handful of counts. The chain has TRBV2 and TRBJ1-6; 7 bases align to TRBD1. Germline assignment: CDR1 SNHLY and CDR2 FYNNEI. The CDR3 totals 18 residues. Trimming removed 8 bases from V and 0 bases from J; junction bases left unmatched: 13. The CDR3 DNA sequence: TGTGCCAGCTCCTCCCCGACAGGGTCAAGCTCCTATAATTCACCCCTCCACTTT. Translated, it gives CASSSPTGSSSYNSPLHF.

Regarding this clone: Other DNA sequences in this specimen translate into the identical CDR3. This rearrangement joins TRBV28 to TRBJ1-5, with TRBD1 as a possible D gene (5 bases). The CDR3 sequence is 12 residues long. With 4 bases removed from V and 6 bases from J, the gap between germline ends came to 7 bases. The germline gives CDR1 MDHEN, CDR2 SYDVKM. As DNA, the CDR3 is TGTGCCAGCAGTTCCCAGGGTCAGCCCCAGCATTTT. Translating gives CASSSQGQPQHF.

J is TRBJ2-1 and V is TRBV7-3; a weak D match, TRBD2 (5 bases). Germline-derived CDR1 and CDR2 are SGHTA and FQGTGA. The V end was cut by 2 bases, the J end by 0 bases, with 20 bases between. This CDR3 is built from 19 residues. The CDR3 is CASSLVIGYAGSSYNEQFF. The CDR3 DNA follows: TGTGCCAGCAGCTTAGTTATAGGGTACGCGGGTAGCTCCTACAATGAGCAGTTCTTC.

The rearrangement links TRBV5-4 to TRBJ2-2; D ambiguous. The V end was cut by 2 bases, the J end by 7 bases, with 6 bases between. Germline loops: CDR1 SGHNT, CDR2 YYREEE (reference sequence). This CDR3 has 12 amino acids. CDR3 region: CASSFVVGELFF. CDR3 bases: TGTGCCAGCAGCTTTGTCGTCGGGGAGCTGTTTTTT.

The chain recombines TRBV5-1 with TRBJ1-2, with D possibly TRBD1 on 5 matching bases. Germline lookup yields CDR1 SGHRS and CDR2 YFSETQ. The CDR3 totals 15 residues. V was trimmed by 2 bases and J by 5 bases, leaving 16 bases between them. This chain's CDR3 is CASSLGGTKSYGYTF. Written as DNA, the CDR3 is TGCGCCAGCAGCTTAGGCGGGACTAAAAGTTATGGCTACACCTTC. Full variable domain (missing parts from reference TRBV5-1 and TRBJ1-2): KAGVTQTPRYLIKTRGQQVTLSCSPISGHRSVSWYQQTPGQGLQFLFEYFSETQRNKGNFPGRFSGRQFSNSRSEMNVSTLELGDSALYLCASSLGGTKSYGYTFGSGTRLTVV.

V and J are TRBV5-1 and TRBJ2-3; 11 nucleotides line up with TRBD2. The V gene's germline CDR1 is SGHRS and CDR2 YFSETQ. Trimming took 4 bases from V and 4 from J; bases not matched to a gene: 5. CDR3 length equals 15 residues. The CDR3 sequence is CASSSSGRVPDTQYF. The CDR3 nucleotides read TGCGCCAGCAGCAGTAGCGGGAGGGTGCCAGATACGCAGTATTTT.